The present T cell receptor beta chain was sequenced within a study of T cells expressing NK-cell markers. About the study: Seven HCMV-seropositive donors and one seronegative donor made up the eight sequenced donors. Study results and limitations: In a few donors, these clonotypes also led the CD3+CD56-NKG2C+ fraction. Whether expanded NKG2C+ T cell clones were HCMV specific stayed uncertain.

The CDR3 sequence is 14 residues long. CDR1 is SGHTA and CDR2 is FQGTGA in the germline V gene. One entry per CDR3 protein, without DNA, is what TCRdb gives after re-calling the 5' RACE reads. Its table lists 250,000 to 300,000 distinct CDR3 sequences. To note about this clonotype: Antigen unknown.

The chain uses TRBV7-3 and TRBJ2-1; absent DNA, TCRdb's TRBD2 call cannot be checked. The receptor comes from a woman between 18 and 70 years old in good health. Input material: blood T cells: a sorted CD56 or NKG2C T cell subset, CD4+ or CD8+ T cells, or bulk PBMC T cells (not recorded which). This CDR3 is CASSTGLPPNEQFF. Full variable domain (missing parts from reference TRBV7-3 and TRBJ2-1): GAGVSQTPSNKVTEKGKYVELRCDPISGHTALYWYRQSLGQGPEFLIYFQGTGAADDSGLPNDRFFAVRPEGSVSTLKIQRTERGDSAVYLCASSTGLPPNEQFFGPGTRLTVL.